These 27 T cell receptor beta chains were all obtained from the same sample, sequenced in a study of tumor T cells in aggressive B-cell lymphoma. TCRdb keeps only in-frame clones here, not all; method: immunoSEQ multiplex PCR. Among 10,000 or so clones listed, 80% to 90% were seen once. Sequenced sample: tumor tissue. These TCRs come from an adult with diffuse large B cell lymphoma.

This rearrangement joins TRBV28 to TRBJ1-6, with 7 bases fitting TRBD1. V gave up 4 bases and J gave up 5 bases; unmatched junction bases: 5. The V gene's germline CDR1 is MDHEN and CDR2 SYDVKM. The CDR3 is 15 residues long. CDR3 bases: TGTGCCAGCAGTTCCGACAGGGAAGATAATTCACCCCTCCACTTT. It is translated as CASSSDREDNSPLHF.

CDR3 amino acids: CASSLNRGLGTGELFF. The CDR3 coding sequence is TGTGCCAGCAGTCTAAACAGGGGGCTGGGCACCGGGGAGCTGTTTTTT. The rearrangement joins TRBV28 to TRBJ2-2; TRBD1 aligns across 9 bases. The CDR3 spans 16 residues. Germline lookup yields CDR1 MDHEN and CDR2 SYDVKM. V lost 5 bases to trimming and J lost 4 bases; unmatched junction nucleotides: 8.

The V call is TRBV2, the J call TRBJ2-1; TRBD2 matches at 13 bases. Germline V CDR1 and CDR2: SNHLY, FYNNEI. The V segment lost 6 bases and the J segment 3 bases; nucleotides outside the gene matches: 5. The CDR3 has 16 residues. The CDR3 protein is CASRRLAGGLYNEQFF. The CDR3 DNA reads TGTGCCAGCAGGCGACTAGCGGGGGGCCTCTACAATGAGCAGTTCTTC.

The chain links TRBV18 to TRBJ1-1; 7 positions match TRBD1. CDR1 is KGHSH and CDR2 is LQKENI in the germline V gene. The CDR3 has 15 amino acids. Germline trimming cut 6 bases from V and 0 bases from J; bases unmatched to any gene: 7. CDR3 sequence reads: CASSPGTDMNTEAFF. The CDR3 DNA reads TGTGCCAGCTCTCCCGGGACAGACATGAACACTGAAGCTTTCTTT.

This chain's CDR3 is CASSQLSGGADTQYF. CDR3 DNA: TGCGCCAGCAGCCAATTATCGGGGGGCGCAGATACGCAGTATTTT. The chain is built from TRBV4-1 and TRBJ2-3; a weak D match, TRBD2 (7 bases). This CDR3 contains 15 residues. CDR1 and CDR2 (germline): MGHRA, YSYEKL. Trimming cost V 2 bases and J 4 bases, with 13 bases left between them.

V is TRBV28 and J is TRBJ2-3, with 14 bases matching TRBD2. The CDR3 spans 19 residues. The germline CDR1 and CDR2 sequences are MDHEN and SYDVKM. After removal of 5 bases from V and 4 bases from J, the junction contained 14 bases not matched to a gene. The CDR3 nucleotides are TGTGCCAGCAGTCCCTTTCGGACTAGCGGGGGGCATCCACCAGATACGCAGTATTTT. This gives the protein CASSPFRTSGGHPPDTQYF. The whole variable domain, remainder taken from reference TRBV28 and TRBJ2-3, is DVKVTQSSRYLVKRTGEKVFLECVQDMDHENMFWYRQDPGLGLRLIYFSYDVKMKEKGDIPEGYSVSREKKERFSLILESASTNQTSMYLCASSPFRTSGGHPPDTQYFGPGTRLTVL.

V gene TRBV5-1 combines with J gene TRBJ2-7; 11 bases are a match to TRBD1. Germline V gene data show CDR1 as SGHRS and CDR2 as YFSETQ. V lost 4 bases, J lost 3 bases, and 6 bases stayed unmatched. CDR3 length: 15 amino acids. The CDR3 sequence: CASSQTGTGGYEQYF. CDR3 DNA: TGCGCCAGCAGCCAAACCGGGACAGGGGGCTACGAGCAGTACTTC.

The rearrangement links TRBV19 to TRBJ2-1; 8 bases fit TRBD1. This CDR3 has 15 amino acids. The junction had 20 bases not matched to a gene; V was cut back by 10 bases and J by 12 bases. Germline loops: CDR1 LNHDA, CDR2 SQIVND (reference sequence). The DNA for the CDR3 is TGTGCCACCCTCCCCGACAGGGGCCCGCGGGGTGGGCAGTTCTTC. Amino acids: CATLPDRGPRGGQFF.

V and J are TRBV29-1 and TRBJ2-7, with TRBD1 identical over 8 bases. Germline trimming cut 7 bases from V and 5 bases from J; bases unmatched to any gene: 7. Germline CDR1 SQVTM, CDR2 ANQGSEA. There are 12 residues in the CDR3. The CDR3 region is CSAKGQGDEQYF. The CDR3 DNA is TGCAGCGCTAAAGGACAGGGTGACGAGCAGTACTTC.

CDR3 bases: TGTGCCAGCAGCTTCGACGGGAATTCACCCCTCCACTTT. Its protein is CASSFDGNSPLHF. V gene TRBV7-2 combines with J gene TRBJ1-6; no reliable D call. Trimming removed 3 bases at V and 7 bases at J, with 7 bases between. Germline V gene lookup returns CDR1 SGHTA and CDR2 FQGNSA. The CDR3 covers 13 residues.

The rearrangement uses TRBV7-9 and TRBJ2-2; 14 nucleotides agree with TRBD2. Germline V gene data show CDR1 as SEHNR and CDR2 as FQNEAQ (reference sequence). The CDR3 runs to 18 residues. The trim removed 4 bases at V and 3 bases at J, leaving 7 bases unmatched. The CDR3 sequence is CASSSGLAGGVDTGELFF. As DNA, the CDR3 is TGTGCCAGCAGCTCCGGACTAGCGGGGGGCGTTGACACCGGGGAGCTGTTTTTT.

V and J are TRBV5-5 and TRBJ2-1, with D perhaps matching TRBD2 (6 bases). In germline, CDR1 is SGHKS, CDR2 YYEKEE (reference sequence). There are 16 residues in the CDR3. V lost 4 bases, J lost 1 base, and 15 bases lay in between. CDR3 sequence reads: CASSLDGGDSYNEQFF. The CDR3 DNA reads TGTGCCAGCAGCCTGGACGGAGGGGATTCCTACAATGAGCAGTTCTTC.

This sequence joins TRBV6-5 and TRBJ2-1; 7 nucleotides match TRBD2. Germline V gives CDR1 MNHEY, CDR2 SVGAGI. The CDR3 spans 15 residues. V shed 6 bases and J 2 bases; nucleotides not matched to a gene: 7. CDR3 nucleotide sequence: TGTGCCAGCAGACCTTGGGGGGGTACCTACAATGAGCAGTTCTTC. It encodes CASRPWGGTYNEQFF.

The chain recombines TRBV28 with TRBJ1-2, with 8 bases fitting TRBD1. V lost 8 bases and J lost 3; bases outside the gene matches: 2. The germline V gene has CDR1 MDHEN and CDR2 SYDVKM. The CDR3 is made up of 12 amino acids. In DNA form, the CDR3 reads TGTGCCAGCTCGACAGGGGACTATGGCTACACCTTC. This codes for CASSTGDYGYTF.

The V gene is TRBV30, the J gene TRBJ2-6; TRBD2 aligns across 7 bases. CDR1 GTSNPN and CDR2 SVGIG come from the germline V gene (reference sequence). With 8 bases clipped from V and 0 bases from J, the junction kept 7 bases outside the gene matches. The CDR3 is made up of 15 amino acids. The CDR3 DNA reads TGTGCCCTGGGGGGGGACCCCTCTGGGGCCAACGTCCTGACTTTC. Its translation: CALGGDPSGANVLTF.

The CDR3 bases are TGTGCCAGTAGTATAGGTCCCACTAGCGGGGGGCCGCCAGATACGCAGTATTTT. As protein: CASSIGPTSGGPPDTQYF. The chain couples TRBV19 to TRBJ2-3; 12 positions match TRBD2. The CDR3 spans 18 residues. Germline lookup yields CDR1 LNHDA and CDR2 SQIVND (reference sequence). V was clipped by 1 base and J by 4 bases; unmatched bases: 9.

As regards this clone: This may stem from a read error, because a much larger clone lies one nucleotide away. The chain joins TRBV5-6 to TRBJ2-7; TRBD1 matches at 7 bases. J gave up 0 bases and V 6 bases, and 9 bases lay outside the gene matches. The CDR3 is 15 residues long. Germline assignment: CDR1 SGHDT and CDR2 YYEEEE. This chain's CDR3 is CASITPDRISYEQYF. In DNA, the CDR3 is TGTGCCAGCATCACCCCGGACAGGATCTCCTACGAGCAGTACTTC.

This clone appeared a single time. The gene calls are TRBV5-4 and TRBJ1-4; D unresolved. V was cut by 1 base and J by 8 bases, with 12 bases left in between. CDR1 and CDR2 from the germline V gene are SGHNT and YYREEE (reference sequence). The CDR3 length is 14 residues. The CDR3 DNA is TGTGCCAGCAGCTTGTCACACATTTCGGAAAAACTGTTTTTT. It encodes CASSLSHISEKLFF.

This clone was seen more than once but under ten times. This chain joins TRBV5-1 and TRBJ2-1, with TRBD1 matching 8 bases. Germline lookup yields CDR1 SGHRS and CDR2 YFSETQ. The CDR3 covers 13 residues. The V and J ends lost 4 bases and 7 bases, in that order; junction bases with no gene match: 4. The CDR3 bases are TGCGCCAGCAGCCCACAGGGGGTAAATGAGCAGTTCTTC. Translated, it gives CASSPQGVNEQFF.

This clone occurred a few times. The chain joins TRBV29-1 to TRBJ1-2; 7 bases map to TRBD1. Trimming took 2 bases from V and 1 from J; bases not matched to a gene: 4. From germline, CDR1 is SQVTM and CDR2 ANQGSEA. CDR3 length equals 14 residues. CDR3: CSVEPGTVNYGYTF. CDR3 nucleotide sequence: TGCAGCGTTGAACCCGGGACAGTTAACTATGGCTACACCTTC.

This clone came up once. At one boundary the junction diverges from the germline segment, which might be a read error. The genes are TRBV28 and TRBJ2-5; 10 nucleotides align to TRBD1. Germline CDR1 is MDHEN and CDR2 is SYDVKM. The CDR3 consists of 16 residues. The CDR3 loop reads CASSSPRDRGQETQYF. In DNA, the CDR3 is TGTGCCAGCAGTTCCCCCCGGGACAGGGGTCAAGAGACCCAATACTTC.

This clone came up once. The chain employs TRBV19 and TRBJ1-5; TRBD1 agrees at 9 bases. The CDR3 runs 15 residues. The V gene's germline CDR1 is LNHDA and CDR2 SQIVND (reference sequence). V lost 2 bases and J lost 9; bases outside the gene matches: 8. The CDR3 nucleotides are TGTGCCAGTAGTATAAACAGGGGGCTTTCCGGGCCCCAGCATTTT. It yields the protein CASSINRGLSGPQHF.

The genes are TRBV25-1 and TRBJ2-3, with D unresolved. V was cut by 3 bases and J by 4 bases, with 5 bases left in between. Per germline, CDR1 MGHDK and CDR2 SYGVNS. The CDR3 spans 12 residues. The CDR3 sequence: CASSDPADTQYF. The CDR3 region has the DNA TGTGCCAGCAGTGATCCCGCAGATACGCAGTATTTT.

The rearrangement uses TRBV2 and TRBJ1-5; D is unclear. Germline V gives CDR1 SNHLY, CDR2 FYNNEI. Trimming shortened V by 4 bases and J by 0 bases, and 7 bases separated the two germline ends. This CDR3 comprises 14 residues. The CDR3 sequence: CASSGGLSNQPQHF. CDR3 nucleotide sequence: TGTGCCAGCAGTGGTGGCCTTAGCAATCAGCCCCAGCATTTT.

The rearrangement links TRBV4-3 to TRBJ1-5; 8 positions agree with TRBD1. Germline V gene sequence: CDR1 LGHNA, CDR2 YSLEER. This CDR3 comprises 16 residues. V lost 0 bases and J lost 6; bases outside the gene matches: 7. CDR3 coding DNA: TGCGCCAGCAGCCAAGATTGGACAGGGTATGGTCAGCCCCAGCATTTT. As protein: CASSQDWTGYGQPQHF.

J is TRBJ2-2 and V is TRBV15; TRBD2 matches at 10 bases. After removal of 3 bases from V and 7 bases from J, the junction contained 8 bases not matched to a gene. CDR3 length: 16 amino acids. The germline gives CDR1 LNHNV, CDR2 YYDKDF (reference sequence). CDR3 DNA: TGTGCCACCAGCAGTGCGCCTAGCGGGGGTCTCGGGGAGCTGTTTTTT. Its protein is CATSSAPSGGLGELFF.

The genes are TRBV30 and TRBJ1-1; TRBD1 is a possible D gene (6 bases). CDR1 GTSNPN and CDR2 SVGIG come from the germline V gene (reference sequence). Trimming pared 2 bases from V and 7 bases from J, leaving 14 bases between. The CDR3 contains 13 residues. The CDR3 protein is CAWSIGGRDEAFF. The CDR3 nucleotides read TGTGCCTGGAGTATTGGGGGCAGAGATGAAGCTTTCTTT.